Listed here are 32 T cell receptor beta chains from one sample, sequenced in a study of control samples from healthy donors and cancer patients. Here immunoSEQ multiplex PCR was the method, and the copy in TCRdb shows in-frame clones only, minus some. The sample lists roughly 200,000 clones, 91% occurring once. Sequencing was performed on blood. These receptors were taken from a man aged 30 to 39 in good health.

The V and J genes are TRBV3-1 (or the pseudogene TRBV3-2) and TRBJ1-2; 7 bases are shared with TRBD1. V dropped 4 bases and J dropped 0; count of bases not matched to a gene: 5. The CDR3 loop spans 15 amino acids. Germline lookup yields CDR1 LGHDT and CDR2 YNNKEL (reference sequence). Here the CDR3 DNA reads TGTGCCAGCAGCCCCCGAGACAGGGCTAACTATGGCTACACCTTC. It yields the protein CASSPRDRANYGYTF.

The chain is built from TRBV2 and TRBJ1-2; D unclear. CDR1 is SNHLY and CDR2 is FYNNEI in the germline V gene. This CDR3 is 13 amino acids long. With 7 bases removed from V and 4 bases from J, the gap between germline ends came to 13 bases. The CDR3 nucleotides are TGTGCCAGCACGGTAGAAAGGAGCTATGGCTACACCTTC. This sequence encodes CASTVERSYGYTF.

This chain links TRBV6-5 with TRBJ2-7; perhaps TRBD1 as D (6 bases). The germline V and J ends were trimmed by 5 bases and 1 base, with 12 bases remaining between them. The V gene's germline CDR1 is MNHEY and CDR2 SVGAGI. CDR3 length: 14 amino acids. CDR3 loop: CASSTGKGSYEQYF. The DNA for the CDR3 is TGTGCCAGCAGTACAGGGAAAGGGTCCTACGAGCAGTACTTC.

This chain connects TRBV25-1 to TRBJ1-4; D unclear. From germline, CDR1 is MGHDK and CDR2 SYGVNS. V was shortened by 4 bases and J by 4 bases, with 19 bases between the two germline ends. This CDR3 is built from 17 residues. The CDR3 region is CASSGFSSNLFNEKLFF. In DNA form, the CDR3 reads TGTGCCAGCAGTGGTTTCAGTTCGAATCTATTTAATGAAAAACTGTTTTTT.

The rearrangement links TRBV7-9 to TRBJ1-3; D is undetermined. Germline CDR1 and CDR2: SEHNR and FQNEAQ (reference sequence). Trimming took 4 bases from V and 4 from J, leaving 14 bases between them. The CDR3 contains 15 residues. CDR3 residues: CASSSFRDFGNTIYF. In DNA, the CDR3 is TGTGCCAGCAGCTCTTTCCGGGATTTCGGAAACACCATATATTTT.

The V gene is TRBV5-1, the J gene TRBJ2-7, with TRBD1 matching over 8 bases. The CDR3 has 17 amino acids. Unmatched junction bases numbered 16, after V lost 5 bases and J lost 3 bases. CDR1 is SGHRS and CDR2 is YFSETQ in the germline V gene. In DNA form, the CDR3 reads TGCGCCAGCAGGAGGTTCGGGGCCGGGACAGGCCACTACGAGCAGTACTTC. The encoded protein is CASRRFGAGTGHYEQYF.

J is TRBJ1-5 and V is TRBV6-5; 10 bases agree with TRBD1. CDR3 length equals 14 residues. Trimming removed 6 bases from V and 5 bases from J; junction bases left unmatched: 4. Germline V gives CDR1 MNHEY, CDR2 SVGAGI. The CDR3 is CASRADRGHQPQHF. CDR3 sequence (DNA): TGTGCCAGCAGGGCAGACAGGGGGCATCAGCCCCAGCATTTT.

CDR3 nucleotides: TGTGCCAGCAGTGAACTGGCTAGCGGGGGGGCAACAGATACGCAGTATTTT. This gives the protein CASSELASGGATDTQYF. This chain connects TRBV2 to TRBJ2-3; 12 nucleotides line up with TRBD2. The CDR3 runs 17 residues. From germline, CDR1 is SNHLY and CDR2 FYNNEI. Trimming removed 2 bases from V and 3 bases from J; junction bases left unmatched: 6.

CDR3 coding DNA: TGTGCCTGGAATAAGGGGGGAGGCACAGATACGCAGTATTTT. This codes for CAWNKGGGTDTQYF. This chain joins TRBV30 and TRBJ2-3; D assignment may be TRBD1 or TRBD2 (6 bases each). The CDR3 runs to 14 residues. Trimming took 4 bases from V and 1 from J, leaving 12 bases between them. In germline, CDR1 is GTSNPN, CDR2 SVGIG (reference sequence).

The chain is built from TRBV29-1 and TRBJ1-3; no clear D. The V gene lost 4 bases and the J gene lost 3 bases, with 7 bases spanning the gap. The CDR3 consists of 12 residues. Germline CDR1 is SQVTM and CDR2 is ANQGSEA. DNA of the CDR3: TGCAGCGTTGGAAGCTTTGGAAACACCATATATTTT. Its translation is CSVGSFGNTIYF.

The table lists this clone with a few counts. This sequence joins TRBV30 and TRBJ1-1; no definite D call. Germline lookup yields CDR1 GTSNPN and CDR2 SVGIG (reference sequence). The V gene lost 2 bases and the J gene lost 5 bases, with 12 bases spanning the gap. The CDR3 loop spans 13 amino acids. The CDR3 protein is CAWSSTSWTEAFF. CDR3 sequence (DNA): TGTGCCTGGAGTTCTACGTCCTGGACTGAAGCTTTCTTT.

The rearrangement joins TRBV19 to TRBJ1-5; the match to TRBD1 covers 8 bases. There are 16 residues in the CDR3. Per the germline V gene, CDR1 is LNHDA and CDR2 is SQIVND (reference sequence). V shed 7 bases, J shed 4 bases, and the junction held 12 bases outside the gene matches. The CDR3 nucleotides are TGTGCCAGTAAAATCGCCGGGACAGGATTGAATCAGCCCCAGCATTTT. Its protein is CASKIAGTGLNQPQHF.

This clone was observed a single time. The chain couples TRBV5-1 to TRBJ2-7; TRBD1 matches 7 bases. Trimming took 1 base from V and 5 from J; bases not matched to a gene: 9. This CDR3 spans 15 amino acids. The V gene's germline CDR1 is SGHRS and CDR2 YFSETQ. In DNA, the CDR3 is TGCGCCAGCAGCTTGAGCCTGGTGGGACAGCACGAGCAGTACTTC. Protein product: CASSLSLVGQHEQYF.

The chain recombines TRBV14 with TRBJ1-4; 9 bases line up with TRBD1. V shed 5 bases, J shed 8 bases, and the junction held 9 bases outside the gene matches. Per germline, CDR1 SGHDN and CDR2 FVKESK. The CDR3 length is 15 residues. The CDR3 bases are TGTGCCAGCAGCTCCACAGGGGGCCGAGGAGAAAAACTGTTTTTT. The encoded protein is CASSSTGGRGEKLFF.

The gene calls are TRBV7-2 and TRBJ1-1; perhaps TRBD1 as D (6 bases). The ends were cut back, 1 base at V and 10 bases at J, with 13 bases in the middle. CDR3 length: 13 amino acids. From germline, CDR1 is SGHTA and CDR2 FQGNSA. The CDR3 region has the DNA TGTGCCAGCAGCTTAGTAAGAGGCAGGGGAGCTTTCTTT. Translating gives CASSLVRGRGAFF.

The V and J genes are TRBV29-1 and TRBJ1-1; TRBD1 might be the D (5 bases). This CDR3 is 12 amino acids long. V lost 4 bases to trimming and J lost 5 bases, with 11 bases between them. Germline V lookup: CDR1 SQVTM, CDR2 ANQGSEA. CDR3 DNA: TGCAGCGTTGGACAGACCACTACTGAAGCTTTCTTT. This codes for CSVGQTTTEAFF.

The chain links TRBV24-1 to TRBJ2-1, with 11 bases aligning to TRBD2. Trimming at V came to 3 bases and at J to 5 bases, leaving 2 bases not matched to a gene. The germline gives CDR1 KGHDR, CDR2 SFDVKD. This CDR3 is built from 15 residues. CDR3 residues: CATSDASGGNNEQFF. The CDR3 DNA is TGTGCCACCAGTGATGCTAGCGGGGGGAACAATGAGCAGTTCTTC.

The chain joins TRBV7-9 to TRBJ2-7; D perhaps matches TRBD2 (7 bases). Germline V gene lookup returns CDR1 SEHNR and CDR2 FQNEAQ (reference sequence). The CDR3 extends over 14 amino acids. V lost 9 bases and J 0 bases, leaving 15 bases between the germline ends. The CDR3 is CARHLGGDSYEQYF. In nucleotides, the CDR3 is TGTGCCAGACACCTAGGGGGGGACTCCTACGAGCAGTACTTC.

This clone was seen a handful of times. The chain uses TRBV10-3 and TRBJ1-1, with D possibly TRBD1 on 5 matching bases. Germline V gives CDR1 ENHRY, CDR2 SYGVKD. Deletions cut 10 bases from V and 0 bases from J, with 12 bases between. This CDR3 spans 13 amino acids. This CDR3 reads CATKTDLNTEAFF. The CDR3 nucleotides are TGTGCCACAAAGACAGATCTGAACACTGAAGCTTTCTTT.

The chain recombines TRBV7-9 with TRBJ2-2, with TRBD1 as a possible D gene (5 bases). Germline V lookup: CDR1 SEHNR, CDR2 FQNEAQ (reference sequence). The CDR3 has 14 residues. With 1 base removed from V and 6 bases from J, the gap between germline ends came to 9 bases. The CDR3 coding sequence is TGTGCCAGCAGCTTAGGGGCAGGGCCCGGGGAGCTGTTTTTT. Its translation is CASSLGAGPGELFF.

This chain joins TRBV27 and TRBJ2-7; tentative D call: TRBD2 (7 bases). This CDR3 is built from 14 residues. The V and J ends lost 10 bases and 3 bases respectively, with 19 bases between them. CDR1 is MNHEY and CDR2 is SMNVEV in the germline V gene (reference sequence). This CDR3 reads CATRKNRDYYEQYF. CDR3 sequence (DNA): TGTGCCACCAGAAAAAACAGGGACTACTACGAGCAGTACTTC.

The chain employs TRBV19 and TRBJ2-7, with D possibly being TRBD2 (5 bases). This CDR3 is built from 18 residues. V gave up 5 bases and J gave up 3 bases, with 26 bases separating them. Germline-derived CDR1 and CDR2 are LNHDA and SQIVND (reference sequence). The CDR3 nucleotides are TGTGCCAGTAGTGAAGGGCCCCCAAACAGTGGCCGGGGCTACGAGCAGTACTTC. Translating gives CASSEGPPNSGRGYEQYF. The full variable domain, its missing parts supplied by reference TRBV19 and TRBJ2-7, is DGGITQSPKYLFRKEGQNVTLSCEQNLNHDAMYWYRQDPGQGLRLIYYSQIVNDFQKGDIAEGYSVSREKKESFPLTVTSAQKNPTAFYLCASSEGPPNSGRGYEQYFGPGTRLTVT.

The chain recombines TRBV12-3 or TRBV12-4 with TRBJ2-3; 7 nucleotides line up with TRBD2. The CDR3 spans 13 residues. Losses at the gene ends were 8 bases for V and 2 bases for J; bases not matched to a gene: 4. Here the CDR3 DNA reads TGTGCCAGCCGAAGCGGGGCCACAGATACGCAGTATTTT. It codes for CASRSGATDTQYF.

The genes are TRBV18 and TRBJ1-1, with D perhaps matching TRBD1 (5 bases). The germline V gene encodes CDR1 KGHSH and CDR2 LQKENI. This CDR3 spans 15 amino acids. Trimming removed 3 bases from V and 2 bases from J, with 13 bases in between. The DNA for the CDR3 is TGTGCCAGCTCACCGCGGTCAGGGCGCAACACTGAAGCTTTCTTT. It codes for CASSPRSGRNTEAFF.

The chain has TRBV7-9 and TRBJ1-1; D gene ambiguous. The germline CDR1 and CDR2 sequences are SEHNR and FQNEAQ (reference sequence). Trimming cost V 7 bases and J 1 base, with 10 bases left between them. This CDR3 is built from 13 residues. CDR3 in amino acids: CASTTQANTEAFF. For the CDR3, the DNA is TGTGCCAGCACAACACAAGCGAACACTGAAGCTTTCTTT.

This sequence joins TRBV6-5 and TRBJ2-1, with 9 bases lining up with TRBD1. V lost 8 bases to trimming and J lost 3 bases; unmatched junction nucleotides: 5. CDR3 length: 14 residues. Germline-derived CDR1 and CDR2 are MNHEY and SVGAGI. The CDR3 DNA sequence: TGTGCCAGCCTCCCGGGACAGGGCTACAATGAGCAGTTCTTC. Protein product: CASLPGQGYNEQFF.

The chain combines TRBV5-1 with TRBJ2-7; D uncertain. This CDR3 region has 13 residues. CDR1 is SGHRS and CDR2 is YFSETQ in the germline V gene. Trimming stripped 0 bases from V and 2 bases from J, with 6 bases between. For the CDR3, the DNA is TGCGCCAGCAGCTTGGGTCCAGCCTACGAGCAGTACTTC. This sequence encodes CASSLGPAYEQYF.

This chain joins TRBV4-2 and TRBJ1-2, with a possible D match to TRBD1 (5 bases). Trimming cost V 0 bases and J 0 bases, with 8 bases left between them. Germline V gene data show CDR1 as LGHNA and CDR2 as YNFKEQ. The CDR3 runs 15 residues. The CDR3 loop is CASSQDREPNYGYTF. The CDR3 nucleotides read TGTGCCAGCAGCCAAGACAGGGAACCTAACTATGGCTACACCTTC.

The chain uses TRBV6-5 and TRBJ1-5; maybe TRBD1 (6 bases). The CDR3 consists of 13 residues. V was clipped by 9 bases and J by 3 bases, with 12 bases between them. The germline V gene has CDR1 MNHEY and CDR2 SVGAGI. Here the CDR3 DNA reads TGTGCCAGTGCTCGACAGGACAATCAGCCCCAGCATTTT. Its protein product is CASARQDNQPQHF.

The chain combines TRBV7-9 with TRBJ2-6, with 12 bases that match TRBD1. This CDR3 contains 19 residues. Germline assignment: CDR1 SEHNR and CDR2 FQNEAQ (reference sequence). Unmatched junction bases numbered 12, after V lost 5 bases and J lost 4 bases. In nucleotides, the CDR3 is TGTGCCAGCAGCCCCGGGACAGGGGGCACTTTCTCAGGGGCCAACGTCCTGACTTTC. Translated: CASSPGTGGTFSGANVLTF.

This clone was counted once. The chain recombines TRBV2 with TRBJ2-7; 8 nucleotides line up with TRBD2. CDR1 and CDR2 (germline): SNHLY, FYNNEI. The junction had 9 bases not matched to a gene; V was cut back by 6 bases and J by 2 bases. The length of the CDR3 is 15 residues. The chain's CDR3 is CASRLDRGGPYEQYF. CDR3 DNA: TGTGCCAGCAGATTAGACCGGGGGGGACCCTACGAGCAGTACTTC.

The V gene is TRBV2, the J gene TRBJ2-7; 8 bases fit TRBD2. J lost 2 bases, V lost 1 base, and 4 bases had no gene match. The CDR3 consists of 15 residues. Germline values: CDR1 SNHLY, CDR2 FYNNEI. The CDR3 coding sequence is TGTGCCAGCAGTGAAGGGCGGGGGGCCCCCTACGAGCAGTACTTC. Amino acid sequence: CASSEGRGAPYEQYF.